This is a list of T cell receptor beta chains from one sample in a study of OX40 agonist ivuxolimab in advanced cancers. Assay: immunoSEQ multiplex PCR; the TCRdb copy retains only in-frame clones and omits some. The top ten hold 3.5% to 4.5% of the sample, which has approximately 100,000 clones, around 85% seen once. Source: CD4+ or CD8+ T cells sorted from blood, taken in a trial of the OX40 agonist ivuxolimab. The receptors originated from an adult with an advanced solid tumor such as melanoma, head and neck, liver or kidney cancer. Both conserved end residues are part of each CDR3. The D gene is left open where the match is weak. Expanded clones are given a class, and other clones once, few, many or no size at all.

d_gene: -; abundance: once; v_gene: TRBV9; j_gene: TRBJ2-7; CDR3nt: TGTGCCAGCAGCGTAGTCCAAGATAGCCTCTCCTACGAGCAGTACTTC; CDR3aa: CASSVVQDSLSYEQYF
d_gene: -; abundance: -; v_gene: TRBV9; j_gene: TRBJ2-5; CDR3nt: TGTGCCAGCAGCGTAGGTCCATCCCAAGAGACCCAGTACTTC; CDR3aa: CASSVGPSQETQYF
d_gene: -; abundance: -; v_gene: TRBV4-2; j_gene: TRBJ2-7; CDR3nt: TGTGCCAGCAGCCAAGTGCAGGGCGGCGAGCAGTACTTC; CDR3aa: CASSQVQGGEQYF
d_gene: TRBD2; abundance: -; v_gene: TRBV11-2; j_gene: TRBJ2-1; CDR3nt: TGTGCCAGCAGCTTAACGGGACTAGCGGGAGAAAGACAGTTCTTC; CDR3aa: CASSLTGLAGERQFF
d_gene: -; abundance: -; v_gene: TRBV7-2; j_gene: TRBJ2-1; CDR3nt: TGTGCCAGCAGCTTAACGACCAACAATGAGCAGTTCTTC; CDR3aa: CASSLTTNNEQFF
d_gene: TRBD1; abundance: -; v_gene: TRBV5-4; j_gene: TRBJ2-3; CDR3nt: TGTGCCAGCAGCCCCGGACAGGGGGAGATCACAGATACGCAGTATTTT; CDR3aa: CASSPGQGEITDTQYF
d_gene: -; abundance: -; v_gene: TRBV19; j_gene: TRBJ1-4; CDR3nt: TGTGCCAGTAGTATTGATTGGACAGCCGAATTTGGAAAACTGTTTTTT; CDR3aa: CASSIDWTAEFGKLFF
d_gene: -; abundance: -; v_gene: TRBV5-6; j_gene: TRBJ1-2; CDR3nt: TGTGCCAGCACCTTAGAAGTGGGAGGTGACTATGGCTACACCTTC; CDR3aa: CASTLEVGGDYGYTF
d_gene: TRBD2; abundance: -; v_gene: TRBV5-6; j_gene: TRBJ2-3; CDR3nt: TGTGCCAGCAGCTTGGTCACTAGCGGGAGGGGGGATACGCAGTATTTT; CDR3aa: CASSLVTSGRGDTQYF
d_gene: -; abundance: -; v_gene: TRBV30; j_gene: TRBJ2-7; CDR3nt: TGTGCCTGGAGTGAGGGGAGACACTACGAGCAGTACTTC; CDR3aa: CAWSEGRHYEQYF
d_gene: -; abundance: -; v_gene: TRBV5-1; j_gene: TRBJ1-1; CDR3nt: TGCGCCAGCAGCCCAAGACCGGGGATTGAAGCTTTCTTT; CDR3aa: CASSPRPGIEAFF
d_gene: -; abundance: -; v_gene: TRBV28; j_gene: TRBJ2-7; CDR3nt: TGTGCCAGCAGTTTGGTATCCAGGGTCTACGAGCAGTACTTC; CDR3aa: CASSLVSRVYEQYF
d_gene: TRBD1; abundance: -; v_gene: TRBV6-6; j_gene: TRBJ2-7; CDR3nt: TGTGCCAGCAGCACACGCGCGGGACAGGGGTTTCGCGAGCAGTACTTC; CDR3aa: CASSTRAGQGFREQYF
d_gene: -; abundance: -; v_gene: TRBV30; j_gene: TRBJ2-7; CDR3nt: TGTGCCTGGAGTGGGACTTTTTACGAGCAGTACTTC; CDR3aa: CAWSGTFYEQYF
d_gene: -; abundance: -; v_gene: TRBV5-1; j_gene: TRBJ2-5; CDR3nt: TGCGCCAGCAGACCGCGGTGGGGCCCAGAGACCCAGTACTTC; CDR3aa: CASRPRWGPETQYF
d_gene: -; abundance: once; v_gene: TRBV11-2; j_gene: TRBJ2-4; CDR3nt: TGTGCCAGCAGCTTAGATCAGTGGGCTGTAAACATTCAGTACTTC; CDR3aa: CASSLDQWAVNIQYF
d_gene: -; abundance: -; v_gene: TRBV5-1; j_gene: TRBJ1-4; CDR3nt: TGCGCCAGCAGCTTGGCCGCGACAAAGGCAGGAAAACTGTTTTTT; CDR3aa: CASSLAATKAGKLFF
d_gene: TRBD1; abundance: -; v_gene: TRBV27; j_gene: TRBJ2-7; CDR3nt: TGTGCCAGCAGTGCAGCGAGGGGGCTGGGGTACGAGCAGTACTTC; CDR3aa: CASSAARGLGYEQYF
d_gene: -; abundance: -; v_gene: TRBV4-1; j_gene: TRBJ2-1; CDR3nt: TGCGCCAGCAGCCAAGATCTGACTTACAATGAGCAGTTCTTC; CDR3aa: CASSQDLTYNEQFF
d_gene: TRBD2; abundance: -; v_gene: TRBV5-1; j_gene: TRBJ2-1; CDR3nt: TGCGCCAGCAGCCCGGGGACTAGCGGGAATGAGCAGTTCTTC; CDR3aa: CASSPGTSGNEQFF
d_gene: TRBD2; abundance: -; v_gene: TRBV9; j_gene: TRBJ2-5; CDR3nt: TGTGCCAGCAGCTCGGGACTAGGTCAAGAGACCCAGTACTTC; CDR3aa: CASSSGLGQETQYF
d_gene: -; abundance: -; v_gene: TRBV11-3; j_gene: TRBJ2-7; CDR3nt: TGTGCCAGCAGCTCAAACCAGGGAGGCGAGCAGTACTTC; CDR3aa: CASSSNQGGEQYF
d_gene: -; abundance: once; v_gene: TRBV4-3; j_gene: TRBJ1-4; CDR3nt: TGCGCCAGCAGCCAAGACTCTCAGCTTCAGGCTAATGAAAAACTGTTTTTT; CDR3aa: CASSQDSQLQANEKLFF
d_gene: TRBD1; abundance: -; v_gene: TRBV7-6; j_gene: TRBJ2-5; CDR3nt: TGTGCCAGCAGCCTCGGGACAGGGGGCCTGGAGACCCAGTACTTC; CDR3aa: CASSLGTGGLETQYF
d_gene: -; abundance: -; v_gene: TRBV7-8; j_gene: TRBJ2-5; CDR3nt: TGTGCCAGCAGCGAAGCATACGGGGAGACCCAGTACTTC; CDR3aa: CASSEAYGETQYF
d_gene: -; abundance: -; v_gene: TRBV5-1; j_gene: TRBJ1-1; CDR3nt: TGCGCCAGCAGCTGGGGGGTATCGGGAGGGAACACTGAAGCTTTCTTT; CDR3aa: CASSWGVSGGNTEAFF
d_gene: TRBD2; abundance: -; v_gene: TRBV7-9; j_gene: TRBJ2-5; CDR3nt: TGTGCCAGCAGCTTAAAAGCGGGACTTATACAAGAGACCCAGTACTTC; CDR3aa: CASSLKAGLIQETQYF
d_gene: -; abundance: -; v_gene: TRBV10-1; j_gene: TRBJ2-1; CDR3nt: TGCGCCAGCAGTGAGCTGGGACTGGGCGGAGAGCAGTTCTTC; CDR3aa: CASSELGLGGEQFF
d_gene: -; abundance: -; v_gene: TRBV11-3; j_gene: TRBJ2-4; CDR3nt: TGTGCCAGCAGCCGGCAGGGGAGAATAGCCAAAAACATTCAGTACTTC; CDR3aa: CASSRQGRIAKNIQYF
d_gene: -; abundance: -; v_gene: TRBV2; j_gene: TRBJ2-7; CDR3nt: TGTGCCAGCTTAACCGGGACAACCTACGAGCAGTACTTC; CDR3aa: CASLTGTTYEQYF
d_gene: TRBD1; abundance: -; v_gene: TRBV19; j_gene: TRBJ2-7; CDR3nt: TGTGCCAGTAGTATTGGACAGGGGGCCTACGAGCAGTACTTC; CDR3aa: CASSIGQGAYEQYF
d_gene: -; abundance: -; v_gene: TRBV5-6; j_gene: TRBJ1-1; CDR3nt: TGTGCCAGCAGCTTGGCGGCGAACACTGAAGCTTTCTTT; CDR3aa: CASSLAANTEAFF
d_gene: -; abundance: -; v_gene: TRBV5-5; j_gene: TRBJ2-7; CDR3nt: TGTGCCAGCAGCCCGGGACATTCCAGCTCCTACGAGCAGTACTTC; CDR3aa: CASSPGHSSSYEQYF
d_gene: -; abundance: -; v_gene: TRBV7-8; j_gene: TRBJ1-3; CDR3nt: TGTGCCAGCAGCTCCCTAAGTTTAGCTGGAAACACCATATATTTT; CDR3aa: CASSSLSLAGNTIYF
d_gene: -; abundance: once; v_gene: TRBV7-9; j_gene: TRBJ1-1; CDR3nt: TGTGCCAGCAGCCCACTAGGGCAAGCTGAAGCTTTCTTT; CDR3aa: CASSPLGQAEAFF
d_gene: -; abundance: -; v_gene: TRBV5-1; j_gene: TRBJ2-1; CDR3nt: TGCGCCAGCAGCTTACAGGGGTTTACGGCGGGAGCCACCAACAATGAGCAGTTCTTC; CDR3aa: CASSLQGFTAGATNNEQFF
d_gene: -; abundance: -; v_gene: TRBV7-9; j_gene: TRBJ2-2; CDR3nt: TGTGCCAGCAGCTTACCTGCTAGCAACACCGGGGAGCTGTTTTTT; CDR3aa: CASSLPASNTGELFF
d_gene: -; abundance: -; v_gene: TRBV5-4; j_gene: TRBJ1-3; CDR3nt: TGTGCCAGCAGCTTCCGGCCCGGAAACACCATATATTTT; CDR3aa: CASSFRPGNTIYF
d_gene: TRBD2; abundance: -; v_gene: TRBV19; j_gene: TRBJ2-7; CDR3nt: TGTGCCAGTAGTCGGGGGGGGGTCATCGTCGAGCAGTACTTC; CDR3aa: CASSRGGVIVEQYF
d_gene: -; abundance: -; v_gene: TRBV9; j_gene: TRBJ2-3; CDR3nt: TGTGCCAGCAGCGTAGAGGCGGGGCACAACACAGATACGCAGTATTTT; CDR3aa: CASSVEAGHNTDTQYF
d_gene: -; abundance: -; v_gene: TRBV10-3; j_gene: TRBJ2-2; CDR3nt: TGTGCCATCAGTGAGGTTCATACTCCGAACACCGGGGAGCTGTTTTTT; CDR3aa: CAISEVHTPNTGELFF
d_gene: -; abundance: once; v_gene: TRBV7-6; j_gene: TRBJ2-7; CDR3nt: TGTGCCAGCAGTAGCGAAATTGGCTCCTACGAGCAGTACTTC; CDR3aa: CASSSEIGSYEQYF
d_gene: -; abundance: few; v_gene: TRBV2; j_gene: TRBJ1-1; CDR3nt: TGTGCCAGCCTCATATGGGGAGAGGGCACTGAAGCTTTCTTT; CDR3aa: CASLIWGEGTEAFF
d_gene: -; abundance: -; v_gene: TRBV6-5; j_gene: TRBJ2-5; CDR3nt: TGTGCCAGCAGTTTCTCCACAGGGTACCAAGAGACCCAGTACTTC; CDR3aa: CASSFSTGYQETQYF
d_gene: -; abundance: few; v_gene: TRBV18; j_gene: TRBJ2-7; CDR3nt: TGTGCCAGCTCTAGGGAGGCTAGTTTATCCTACGAGCAGTACTTC; CDR3aa: CASSREASLSYEQYF
d_gene: -; abundance: many; v_gene: TRBV28; j_gene: TRBJ1-2; CDR3nt: TGTGCCAGCAGTTTAACAGGGAACTATGGCTACACCTTC; CDR3aa: CASSLTGNYGYTF